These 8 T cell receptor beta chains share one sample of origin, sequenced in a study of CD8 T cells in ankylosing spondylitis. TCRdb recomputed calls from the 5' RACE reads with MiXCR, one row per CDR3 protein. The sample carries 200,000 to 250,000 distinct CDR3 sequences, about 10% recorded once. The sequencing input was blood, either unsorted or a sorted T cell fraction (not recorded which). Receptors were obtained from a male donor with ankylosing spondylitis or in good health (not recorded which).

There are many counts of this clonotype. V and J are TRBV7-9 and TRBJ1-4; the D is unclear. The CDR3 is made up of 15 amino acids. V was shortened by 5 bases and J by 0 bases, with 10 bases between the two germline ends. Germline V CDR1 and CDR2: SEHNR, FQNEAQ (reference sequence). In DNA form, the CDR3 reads TGTGCCAGCAGCCCAACACGTGCAACTAATGAAAAACTGTTTTTT. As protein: CASSPTRATNEKLFF.

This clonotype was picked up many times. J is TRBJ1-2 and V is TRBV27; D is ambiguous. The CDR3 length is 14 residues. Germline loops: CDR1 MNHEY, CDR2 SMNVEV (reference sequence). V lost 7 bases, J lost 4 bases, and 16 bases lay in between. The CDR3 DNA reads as TGTGCCAGCACCCCTCATTCGGGGTTCTATGGCTACACCTTC. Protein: CASTPHSGFYGYTF.

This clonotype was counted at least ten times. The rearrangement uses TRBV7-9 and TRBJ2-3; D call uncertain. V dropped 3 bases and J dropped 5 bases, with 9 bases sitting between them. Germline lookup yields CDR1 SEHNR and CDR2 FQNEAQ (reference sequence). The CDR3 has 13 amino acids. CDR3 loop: CASSFWTEDTQYF. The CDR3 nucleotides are TGTGCCAGCAGCTTTTGGACCGAAGATACGCAGTATTTT.

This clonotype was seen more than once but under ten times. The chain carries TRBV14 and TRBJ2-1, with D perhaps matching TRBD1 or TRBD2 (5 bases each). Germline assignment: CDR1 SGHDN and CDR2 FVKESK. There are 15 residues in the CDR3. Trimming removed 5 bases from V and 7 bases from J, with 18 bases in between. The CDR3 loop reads CASSTRDGSMNEQFF. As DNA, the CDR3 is TGTGCCAGCAGCACCCGGGACGGATCCATGAATGAGCAGTTCTTC.

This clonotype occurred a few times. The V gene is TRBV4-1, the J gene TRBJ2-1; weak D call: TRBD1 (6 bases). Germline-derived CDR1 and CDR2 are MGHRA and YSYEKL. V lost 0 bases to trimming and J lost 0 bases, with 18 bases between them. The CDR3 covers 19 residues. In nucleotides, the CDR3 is TGCGCCAGCAGCCAAGAAGGCCACAGGGAGTTGAGCTCCTACAATGAGCAGTTCTTC. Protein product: CASSQEGHRELSSYNEQFF.

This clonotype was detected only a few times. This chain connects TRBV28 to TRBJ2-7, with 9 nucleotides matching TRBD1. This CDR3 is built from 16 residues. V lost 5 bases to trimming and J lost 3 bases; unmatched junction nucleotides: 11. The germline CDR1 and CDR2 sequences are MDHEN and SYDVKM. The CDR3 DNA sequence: TGTGCCAGCAGTAGCGAGTTCGGGACAGGGAGCTACGAGCAGTACTTC. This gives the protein CASSSEFGTGSYEQYF.

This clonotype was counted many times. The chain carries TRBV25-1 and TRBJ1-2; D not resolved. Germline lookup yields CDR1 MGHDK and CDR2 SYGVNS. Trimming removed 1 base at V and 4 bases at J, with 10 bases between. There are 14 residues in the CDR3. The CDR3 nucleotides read TGTGCCAGCAGTGAATCTCAGGTCTTCTATGGCTACACCTTC. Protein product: CASSESQVFYGYTF.

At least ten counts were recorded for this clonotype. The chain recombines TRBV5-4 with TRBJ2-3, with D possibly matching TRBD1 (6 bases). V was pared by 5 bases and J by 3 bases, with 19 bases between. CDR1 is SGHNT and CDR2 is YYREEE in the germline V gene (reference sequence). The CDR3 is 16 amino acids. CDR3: CASRKDSRQTTDTQYF. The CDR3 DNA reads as TGTGCCAGCAGGAAGGACAGCCGACAAACAACAGATACGCAGTATTTT.